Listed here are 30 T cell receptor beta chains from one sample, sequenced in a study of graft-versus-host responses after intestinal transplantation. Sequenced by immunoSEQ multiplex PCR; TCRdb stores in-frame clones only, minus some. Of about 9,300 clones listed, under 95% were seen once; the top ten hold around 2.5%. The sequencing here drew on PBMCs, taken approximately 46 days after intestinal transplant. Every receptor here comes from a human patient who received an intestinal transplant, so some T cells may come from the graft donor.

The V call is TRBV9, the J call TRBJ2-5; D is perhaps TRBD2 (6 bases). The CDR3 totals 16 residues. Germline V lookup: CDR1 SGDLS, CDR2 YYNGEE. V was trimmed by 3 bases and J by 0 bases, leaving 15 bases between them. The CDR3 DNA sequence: TGTGCCAGCAGCGGAGGTAATGCGGGACACCAAGAGACCCAGTACTTC. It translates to CASSGGNAGHQETQYF.

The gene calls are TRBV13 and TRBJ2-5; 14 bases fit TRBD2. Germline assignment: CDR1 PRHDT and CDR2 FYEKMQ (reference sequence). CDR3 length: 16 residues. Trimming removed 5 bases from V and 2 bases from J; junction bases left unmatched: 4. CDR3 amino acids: CASSPRLAGGQETQYF. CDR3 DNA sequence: TGTGCCAGCAGCCCCCGACTAGCGGGGGGGCAAGAGACCCAGTACTTC.

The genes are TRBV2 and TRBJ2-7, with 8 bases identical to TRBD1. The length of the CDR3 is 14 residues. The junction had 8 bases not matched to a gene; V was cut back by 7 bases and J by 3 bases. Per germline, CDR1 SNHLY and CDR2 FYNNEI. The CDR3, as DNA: TGTGCCAGCAAATCAGGGGGCCTGCTCTACGAGCAGTACTTC. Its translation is CASKSGGLLYEQYF. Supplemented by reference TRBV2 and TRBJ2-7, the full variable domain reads EPEVTQTPSHQVTQMGQEVILRCVPISNHLYFYWYRQILGQKVEFLVSFYNNEISEKSEIFDDQFSVERPDGSNFTLKIRSTKLEDSAMYFCASKSGGLLYEQYFGPGTRLTVT.

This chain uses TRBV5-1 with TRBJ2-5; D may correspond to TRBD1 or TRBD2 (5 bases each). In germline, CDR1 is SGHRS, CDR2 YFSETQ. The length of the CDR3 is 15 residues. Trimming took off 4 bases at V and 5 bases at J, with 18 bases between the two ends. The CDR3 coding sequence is TGCGCCAGCAGCCCGGCGGTACGGGGCGGGGAGACCCAGTACTTC. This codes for CASSPAVRGGETQYF.

CDR3 in amino acids: CASSLAGGPGELFF. CDR3 in DNA: TGTGCCAGCAGCTTAGCGGGCGGCCCCGGGGAGCTGTTTTTT. This chain uses TRBV7-6 with TRBJ2-2; the D is unclear. The CDR3 has 14 residues. V lost 0 bases to trimming and J lost 6 bases, with 8 bases between them. Per the germline V gene, CDR1 is SGHVS and CDR2 is FNYEAQ.

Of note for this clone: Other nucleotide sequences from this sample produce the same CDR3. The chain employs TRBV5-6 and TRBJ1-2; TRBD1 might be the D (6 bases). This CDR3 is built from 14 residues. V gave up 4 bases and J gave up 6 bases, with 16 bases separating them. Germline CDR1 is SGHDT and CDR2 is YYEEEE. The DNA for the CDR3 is TGTGCCAGCAGCCGAACGGGACAAGGGAATGGCTACACCTTC. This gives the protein CASSRTGQGNGYTF.

CDR3 sequence (DNA): TGTGCCAGCAGTGGCCGGGACAGGGCTATGGATACGCAGTATTTT. This gives the protein CASSGRDRAMDTQYF. The J gene is TRBJ2-3, the V gene TRBV2; 9 bases are shared with TRBD1. CDR1 is SNHLY and CDR2 is FYNNEI in the germline V gene. This CDR3 is 15 amino acids long. V lost 4 bases to trimming and J lost 6 bases; unmatched junction nucleotides: 8.

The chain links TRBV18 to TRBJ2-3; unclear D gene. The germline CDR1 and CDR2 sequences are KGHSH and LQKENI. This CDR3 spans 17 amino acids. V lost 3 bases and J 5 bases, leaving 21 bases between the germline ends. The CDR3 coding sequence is TGTGCCAGCTCACCCGACACCTGGTTCGGCGTTTTAGATACGCAGTATTTT. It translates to CASSPDTWFGVLDTQYF.

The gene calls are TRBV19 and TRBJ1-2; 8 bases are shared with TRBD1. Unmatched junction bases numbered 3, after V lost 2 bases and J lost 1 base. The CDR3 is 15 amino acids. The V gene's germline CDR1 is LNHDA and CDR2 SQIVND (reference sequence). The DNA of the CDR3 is TGTGCCAGTAGTATATGGACAGGGATTAACTATGGCTACACCTTC. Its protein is CASSIWTGINYGYTF.

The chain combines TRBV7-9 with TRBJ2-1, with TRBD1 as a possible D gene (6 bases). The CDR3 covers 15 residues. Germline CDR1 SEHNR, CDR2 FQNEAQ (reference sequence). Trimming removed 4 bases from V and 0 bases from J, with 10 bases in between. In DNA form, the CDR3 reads TGTGCCAGCAGCTCGGACAGAAGCTCCTACAATGAGCAGTTCTTC. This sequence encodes CASSSDRSSYNEQFF.

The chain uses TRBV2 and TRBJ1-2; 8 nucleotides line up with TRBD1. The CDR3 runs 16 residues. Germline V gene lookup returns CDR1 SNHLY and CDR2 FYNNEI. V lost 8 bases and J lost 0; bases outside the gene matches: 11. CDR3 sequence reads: CASGAWDRTTNYGYTF. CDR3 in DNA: TGTGCCAGCGGAGCATGGGACAGGACAACTAACTATGGCTACACCTTC. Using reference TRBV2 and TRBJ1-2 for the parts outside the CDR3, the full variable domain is EPEVTQTPSHQVTQMGQEVILRCVPISNHLYFYWYRQILGQKVEFLVSFYNNEISEKSEIFDDQFSVERPDGSNFTLKIRSTKLEDSAMYFCASGAWDRTTNYGYTFGSGTRLTVV.

For the CDR3, the DNA is TGCGCCAGCACCATCAGTGAAAAACTGTTTTTT. This sequence encodes CASTISEKLFF. The chain couples TRBV10-2 to TRBJ1-4; D is undetermined. Per the germline V gene, CDR1 is WSHSY and CDR2 is SAAADI. V lost 7 bases, J lost 7 bases, and 7 bases lay in between. The CDR3 is 11 residues long.

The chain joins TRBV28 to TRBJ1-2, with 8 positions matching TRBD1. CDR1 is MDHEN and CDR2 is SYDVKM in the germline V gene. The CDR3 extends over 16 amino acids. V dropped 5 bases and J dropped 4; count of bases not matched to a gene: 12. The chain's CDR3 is CASSTQTGAPGYGYTF. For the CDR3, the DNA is TGTGCCAGCAGTACCCAGACAGGGGCCCCCGGCTATGGCTACACCTTC.

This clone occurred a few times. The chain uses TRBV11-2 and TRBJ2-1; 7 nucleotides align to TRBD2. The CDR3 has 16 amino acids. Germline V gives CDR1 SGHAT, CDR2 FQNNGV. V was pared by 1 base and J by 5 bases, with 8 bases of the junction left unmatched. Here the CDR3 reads CASSLGRREPHNEQFF. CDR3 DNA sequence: TGTGCCAGCAGCTTAGGACGGCGGGAGCCCCACAATGAGCAGTTCTTC.

The CDR3 DNA reads as TGTGCCAGCAGTAAATTAGCGGGGAGAAACAATGAGCAGTTCTTC. Translating it yields CASSKLAGRNNEQFF. The chain uses TRBV6-5 and TRBJ2-1, with 8 bases aligning to TRBD2. This CDR3 region has 15 residues. The ends lost 5 bases at V and 5 bases at J; junction bases unmatched: 8. CDR1 and CDR2 from the germline V gene are MNHEY and SVGAGI.

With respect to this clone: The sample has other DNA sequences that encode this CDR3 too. The CDR3 nucleotides are TGCGCCAGCAGCTTGGGGGCAGGGAACACTGAAGCTTTCTTT. It is translated as CASSLGAGNTEAFF. V is TRBV5-1 and J is TRBJ1-1; D not certain. Germline-derived CDR1 and CDR2 are SGHRS and YFSETQ. The CDR3 spans 14 residues. Trimming shortened V by 0 bases and J by 1 base, and 7 bases separated the two germline ends. Filled out from reference TRBV5-1 and TRBJ1-1, the complete variable domain reads KAGVTQTPRYLIKTRGQQVTLSCSPISGHRSVSWYQQTPGQGLQFLFEYFSETQRNKGNFPGRFSGRQFSNSRSEMNVSTLELGDSALYLCASSLGAGNTEAFFGQGTRLTVV.

CDR3 loop: CASSLSSGDYNEQFF. CDR3 bases: TGTGCCAGCAGCTTATCCAGCGGGGACTACAATGAGCAGTTCTTC. This rearrangement joins TRBV5-4 to TRBJ2-1; 7 nucleotides align to TRBD2. CDR1 is SGHNT, CDR2 YYREEE, per germline (reference sequence). This CDR3 comprises 15 residues. J lost 3 bases, V lost 2 bases, and 5 bases had no gene match. Combining the CDR3 with reference TRBV5-4 and TRBJ2-1 gives the whole variable domain ETGVTQSPTHLIKTRGQQVTLRCSSQSGHNTVSWYQQALGQGPQFIFQYYREEENGRGNFPPRFSGLQFPNYSSELNVNALELDDSALYLCASSLSSGDYNEQFFGPGTRLTVL.

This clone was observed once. The CDR3 sequence is CASSPSTSGGANEQFF. Written as DNA, the CDR3 is TGTGCCAGCAGTCCGTCGACTAGCGGGGGGGCCAATGAGCAGTTCTTC. The rearrangement joins TRBV6-4 to TRBJ2-1; 14 nucleotides align to TRBD2. Per germline, CDR1 MRHNA and CDR2 SNTAGT. The J segment lost 6 bases and the V segment lost 5 bases, leaving 6 bases of the junction unmatched. The CDR3 is 16 amino acids.

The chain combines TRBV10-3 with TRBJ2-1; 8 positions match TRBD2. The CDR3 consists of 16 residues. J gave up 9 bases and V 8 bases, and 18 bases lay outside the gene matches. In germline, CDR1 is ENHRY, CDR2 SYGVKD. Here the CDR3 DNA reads TGTGCCATCGGGCGGGGACGCGGGAGGATTTACGGTGAGCAGTTCTTC. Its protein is CAIGRGRGRIYGEQFF.

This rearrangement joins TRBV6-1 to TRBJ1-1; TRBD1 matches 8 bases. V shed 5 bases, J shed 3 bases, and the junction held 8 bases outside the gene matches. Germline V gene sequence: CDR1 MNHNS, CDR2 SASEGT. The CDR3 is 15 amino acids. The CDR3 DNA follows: TGTGCCAGCAGTCGATTAGTGACAGGGGACACTGAAGCTTTCTTT. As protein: CASSRLVTGDTEAFF.

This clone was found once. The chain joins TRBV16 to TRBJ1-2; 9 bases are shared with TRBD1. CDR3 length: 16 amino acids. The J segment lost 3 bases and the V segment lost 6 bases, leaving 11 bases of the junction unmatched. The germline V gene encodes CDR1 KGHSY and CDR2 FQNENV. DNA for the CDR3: TGTGCCAGCAGGGACTCCGGGACAGGGCTGGACTATGGCTACACCTTC. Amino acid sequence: CASRDSGTGLDYGYTF.

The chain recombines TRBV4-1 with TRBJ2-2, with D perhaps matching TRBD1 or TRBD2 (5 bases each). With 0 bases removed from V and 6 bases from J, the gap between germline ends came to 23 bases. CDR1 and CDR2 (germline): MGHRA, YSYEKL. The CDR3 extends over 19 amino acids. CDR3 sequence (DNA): TGCGCCAGCAGCCAAGATTCCAAAATCTTAACCGGGGCCCCCGGGGAGCTGTTTTTT. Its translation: CASSQDSKILTGAPGELFF.

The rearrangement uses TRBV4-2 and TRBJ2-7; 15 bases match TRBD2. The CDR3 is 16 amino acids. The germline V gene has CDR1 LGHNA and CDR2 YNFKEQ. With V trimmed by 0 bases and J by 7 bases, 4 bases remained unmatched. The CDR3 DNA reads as TGTGCCAGCAGCCAAGAGGGGACTAGCGGGGGGCGGGAGCAGTACTTC. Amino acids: CASSQEGTSGGREQYF.

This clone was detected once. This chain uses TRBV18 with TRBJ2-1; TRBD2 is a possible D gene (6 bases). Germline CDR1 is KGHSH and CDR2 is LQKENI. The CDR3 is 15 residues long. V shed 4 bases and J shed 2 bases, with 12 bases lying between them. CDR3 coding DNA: TGTGCCAGCTCACAACTAGCCTTGGCCTACAATGAGCAGTTCTTC. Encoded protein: CASSQLALAYNEQFF.

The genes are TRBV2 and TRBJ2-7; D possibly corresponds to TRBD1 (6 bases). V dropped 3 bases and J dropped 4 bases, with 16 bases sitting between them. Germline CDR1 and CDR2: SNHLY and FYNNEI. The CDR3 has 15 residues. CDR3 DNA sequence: TGTGCCAGCAGTGACTGGCCCGAGGGGGATTACGAGCAGTACTTC. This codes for CASSDWPEGDYEQYF.

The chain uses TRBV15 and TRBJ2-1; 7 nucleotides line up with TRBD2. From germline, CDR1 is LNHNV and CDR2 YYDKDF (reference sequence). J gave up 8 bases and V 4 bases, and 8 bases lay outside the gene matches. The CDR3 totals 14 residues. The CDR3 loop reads CATSTSGGVDEQFF. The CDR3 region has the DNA TGTGCCACCAGCACCAGTGGGGGGGTCGATGAGCAGTTCTTC. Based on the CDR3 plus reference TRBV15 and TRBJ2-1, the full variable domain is DAMVIQNPRYQVTQFGKPVTLSCSQTLNHNVMYWYQQKSSQAPKLLFHYYDKDFNNEADTPDNFQSRRPNTSFCFLDIRSPGLGDTAMYLCATSTSGGVDEQFFGPGTRLTVL.

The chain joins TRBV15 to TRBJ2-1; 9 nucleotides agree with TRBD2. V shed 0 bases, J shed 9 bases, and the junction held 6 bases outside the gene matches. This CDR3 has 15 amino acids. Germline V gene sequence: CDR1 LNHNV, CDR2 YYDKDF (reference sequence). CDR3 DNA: TGTGCCACCAGCAGAGAGCGGGAGGGCCTAGGTGAGCAGTTCTTC. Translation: CATSREREGLGEQFF.

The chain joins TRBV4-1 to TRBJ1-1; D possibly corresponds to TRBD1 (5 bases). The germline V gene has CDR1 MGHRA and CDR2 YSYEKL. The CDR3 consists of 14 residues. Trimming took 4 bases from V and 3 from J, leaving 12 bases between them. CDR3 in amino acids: CASSPQGGDTEAFF. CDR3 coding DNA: TGCGCCAGCAGCCCGCAGGGTGGGGACACTGAAGCTTTCTTT.

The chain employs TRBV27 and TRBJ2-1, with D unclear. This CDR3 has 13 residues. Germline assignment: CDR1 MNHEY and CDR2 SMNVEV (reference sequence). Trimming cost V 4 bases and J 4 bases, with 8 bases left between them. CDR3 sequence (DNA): TGTGCCAGCAGTTCAGGACGATACAATGAGCAGTTCTTC. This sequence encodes CASSSGRYNEQFF.

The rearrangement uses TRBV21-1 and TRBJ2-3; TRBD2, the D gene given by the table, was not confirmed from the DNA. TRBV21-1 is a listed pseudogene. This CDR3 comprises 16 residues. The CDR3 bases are TGTGCCAGCAGCAAAGCCAGCGGGAGGGCCACAGATACGCAGTATTTT. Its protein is CASSKASGRATDTQYF.